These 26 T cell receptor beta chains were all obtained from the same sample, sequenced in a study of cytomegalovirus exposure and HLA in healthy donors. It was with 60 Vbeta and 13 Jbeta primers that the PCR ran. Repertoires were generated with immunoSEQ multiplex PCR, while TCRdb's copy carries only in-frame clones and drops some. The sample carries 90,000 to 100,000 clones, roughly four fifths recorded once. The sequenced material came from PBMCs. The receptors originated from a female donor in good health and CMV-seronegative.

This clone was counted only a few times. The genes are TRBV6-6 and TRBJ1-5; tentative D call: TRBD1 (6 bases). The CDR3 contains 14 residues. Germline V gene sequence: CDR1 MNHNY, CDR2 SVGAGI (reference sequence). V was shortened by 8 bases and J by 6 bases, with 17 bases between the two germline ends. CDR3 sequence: CASGRGGDGQPQHF. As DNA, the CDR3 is TGTGCCAGCGGGAGGGGGGGCGACGGTCAGCCCCAGCATTTT.

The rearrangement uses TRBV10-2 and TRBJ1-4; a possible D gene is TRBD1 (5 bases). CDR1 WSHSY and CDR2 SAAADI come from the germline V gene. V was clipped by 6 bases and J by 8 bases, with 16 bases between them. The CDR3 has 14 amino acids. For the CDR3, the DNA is TGCGCCAGCAGCAACAGGAGGGAGAACGAAAAACTGTTTTTT. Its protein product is CASSNRRENEKLFF.

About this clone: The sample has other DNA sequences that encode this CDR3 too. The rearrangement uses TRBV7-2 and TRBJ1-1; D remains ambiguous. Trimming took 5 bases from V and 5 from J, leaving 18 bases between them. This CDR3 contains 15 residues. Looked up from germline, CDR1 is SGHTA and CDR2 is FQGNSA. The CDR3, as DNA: TGTGCCAGCAGCCCACTGAGGGTGTCGAATACTGAAGCTTTCTTT. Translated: CASSPLRVSNTEAFF.

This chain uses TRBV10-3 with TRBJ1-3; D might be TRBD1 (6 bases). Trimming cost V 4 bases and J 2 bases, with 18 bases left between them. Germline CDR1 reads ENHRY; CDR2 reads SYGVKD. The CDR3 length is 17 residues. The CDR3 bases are TGTGCCATCAGTGGGTTGATACAGGGCATAGCTGGAAACACCATATATTTT. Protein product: CAISGLIQGIAGNTIYF.

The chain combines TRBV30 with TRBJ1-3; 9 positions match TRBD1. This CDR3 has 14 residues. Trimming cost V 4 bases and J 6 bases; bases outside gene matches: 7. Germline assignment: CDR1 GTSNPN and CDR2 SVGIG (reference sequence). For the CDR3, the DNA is TGTGCCTGGAACAGGGGGCTTTCGGAAAACACCATATATTTT. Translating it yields CAWNRGLSENTIYF. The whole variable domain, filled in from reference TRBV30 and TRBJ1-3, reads SQTIHQWPATLVQPVGSPLSLECTVEGTSNPNLYWYRQAAGRGLQLLFYSVGIGQISSEVPQNLSASRPQDRQFILSSKKLLLSDSGFYLCAWNRGLSENTIYFGEGSWLTVV.

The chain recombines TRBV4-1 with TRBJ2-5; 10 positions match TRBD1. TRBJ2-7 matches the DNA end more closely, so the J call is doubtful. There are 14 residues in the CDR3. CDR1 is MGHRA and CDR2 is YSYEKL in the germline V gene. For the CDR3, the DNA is TGCGCCAGCAGCCCCCGACAGGGGGCATACGAGCAGTACTTC. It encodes CASSPRQGAYEQYF.

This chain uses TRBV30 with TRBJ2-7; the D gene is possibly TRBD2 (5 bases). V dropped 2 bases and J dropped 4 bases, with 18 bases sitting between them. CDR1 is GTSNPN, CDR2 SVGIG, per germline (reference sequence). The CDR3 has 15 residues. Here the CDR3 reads CAWSSLADTYYEQYF. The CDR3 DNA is TGTGCCTGGAGTTCTCTAGCCGATACCTATTACGAGCAGTACTTC.

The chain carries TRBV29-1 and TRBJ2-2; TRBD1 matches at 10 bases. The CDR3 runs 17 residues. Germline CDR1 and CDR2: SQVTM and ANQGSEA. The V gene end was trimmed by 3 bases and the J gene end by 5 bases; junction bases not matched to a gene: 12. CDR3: CSVDKRTGGIFTGELFF. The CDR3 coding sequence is TGCAGCGTTGATAAAAGGACAGGGGGGATTTTTACCGGGGAGCTGTTTTTT.

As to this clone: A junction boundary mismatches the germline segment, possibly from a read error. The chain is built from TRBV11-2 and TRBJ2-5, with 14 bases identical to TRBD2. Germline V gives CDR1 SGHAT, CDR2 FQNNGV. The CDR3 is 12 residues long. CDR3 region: CASSLPGLAGDF. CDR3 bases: TGTGCCAGCAGCCTACCGGGACTAGCGGGAGACTTC.

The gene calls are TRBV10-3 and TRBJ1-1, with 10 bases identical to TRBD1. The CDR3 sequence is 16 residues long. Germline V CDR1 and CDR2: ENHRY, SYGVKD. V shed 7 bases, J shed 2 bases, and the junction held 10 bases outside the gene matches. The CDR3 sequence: CAITRRTGGSNTEAFF. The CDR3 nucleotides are TGTGCCATCACAAGGCGGACAGGGGGGTCCAACACTGAAGCTTTCTTT.

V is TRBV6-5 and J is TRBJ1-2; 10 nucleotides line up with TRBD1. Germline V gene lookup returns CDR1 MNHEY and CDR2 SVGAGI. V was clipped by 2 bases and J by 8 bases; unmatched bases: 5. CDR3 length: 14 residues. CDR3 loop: CASSYGDRGGGYTF. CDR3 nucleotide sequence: TGTGCCAGCAGTTACGGGGACAGGGGCGGCGGCTACACCTTC.

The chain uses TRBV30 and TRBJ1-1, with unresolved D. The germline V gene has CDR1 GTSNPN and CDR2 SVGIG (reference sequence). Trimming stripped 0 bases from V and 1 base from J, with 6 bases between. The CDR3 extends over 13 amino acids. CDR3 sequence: CAWSVGENTEAFF. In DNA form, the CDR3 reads TGTGCCTGGAGTGTCGGGGAGAACACTGAAGCTTTCTTT.

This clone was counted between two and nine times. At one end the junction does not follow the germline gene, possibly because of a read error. CDR3 coding DNA: TGTGCTAGCAGCCCCTCGGGGGGCGGGGGGGTCAATGAGCAGTTCTTC. It codes for CASSPSGGGGVNEQFF. The chain has TRBV7-7 and TRBJ2-1; 9 bases match TRBD2. CDR1 and CDR2 (germline): SSHAT, FNYEAQ (reference sequence). The CDR3 consists of 16 residues.

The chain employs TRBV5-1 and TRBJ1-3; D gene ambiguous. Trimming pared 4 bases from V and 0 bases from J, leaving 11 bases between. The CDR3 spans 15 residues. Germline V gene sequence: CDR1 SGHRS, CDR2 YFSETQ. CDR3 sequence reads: CASSPLRGSGNTIYF. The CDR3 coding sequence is TGCGCCAGCAGCCCCCTTCGGGGCTCTGGAAACACCATATATTTT.

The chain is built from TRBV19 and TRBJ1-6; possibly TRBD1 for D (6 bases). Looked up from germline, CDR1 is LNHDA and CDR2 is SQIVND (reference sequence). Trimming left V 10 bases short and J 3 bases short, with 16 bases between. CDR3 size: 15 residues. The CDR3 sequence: CATRDTTIYNSPLHF. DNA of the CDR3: TGTGCCACCCGGGACACAACGATCTATAATTCACCCCTCCACTTT. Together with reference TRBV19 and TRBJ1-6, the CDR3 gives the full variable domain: DGGITQSPKYLFRKEGQNVTLSCEQNLNHDAMYWYRQDPGQGLRLIYYSQIVNDFQKGDIAEGYSVSREKKESFPLTVTSAQKNPTAFYLCATRDTTIYNSPLHFGNGTRLTVT.

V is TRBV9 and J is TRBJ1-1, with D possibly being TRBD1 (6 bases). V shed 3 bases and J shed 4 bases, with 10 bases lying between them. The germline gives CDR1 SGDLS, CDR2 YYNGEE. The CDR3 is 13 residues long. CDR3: CASSAQGSTEAFF. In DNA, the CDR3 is TGTGCCAGCAGCGCTCAGGGGTCCACTGAAGCTTTCTTT.

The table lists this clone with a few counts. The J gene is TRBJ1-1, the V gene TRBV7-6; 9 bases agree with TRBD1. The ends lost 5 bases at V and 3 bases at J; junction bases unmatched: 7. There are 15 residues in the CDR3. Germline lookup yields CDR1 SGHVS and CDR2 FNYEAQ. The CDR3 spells CASSATGGEHTEAFF. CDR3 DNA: TGTGCCAGCAGCGCTACAGGGGGCGAGCACACTGAAGCTTTCTTT.

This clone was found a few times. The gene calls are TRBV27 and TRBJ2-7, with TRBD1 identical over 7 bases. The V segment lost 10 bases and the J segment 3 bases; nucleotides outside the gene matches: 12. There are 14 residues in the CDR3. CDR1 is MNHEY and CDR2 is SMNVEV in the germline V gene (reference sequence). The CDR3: CATKRRAGGYEQYF. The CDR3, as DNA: TGTGCCACCAAGAGACGGGCAGGGGGCTACGAGCAGTACTTC.

The CDR3 loop is CASCRPGTVPRYTF. For the CDR3, the DNA is TGTGCCAGTTGCCGACCCGGGACAGTTCCTCGCTACACCTTC. The chain couples TRBV19 to TRBJ1-2, with TRBD1 identical over 7 bases. Unmatched junction bases numbered 15, after V lost 8 bases and J lost 9 bases. CDR3 length: 14 amino acids. The germline V gene encodes CDR1 LNHDA and CDR2 SQIVND (reference sequence).

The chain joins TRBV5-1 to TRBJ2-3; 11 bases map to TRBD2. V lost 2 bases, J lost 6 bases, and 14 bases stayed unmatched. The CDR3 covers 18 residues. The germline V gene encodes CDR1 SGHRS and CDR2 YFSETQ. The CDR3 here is CASSLRASGGLSGDTQYF. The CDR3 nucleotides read TGCGCCAGCAGCTTAAGGGCTAGCGGGGGGCTCTCGGGCGATACGCAGTATTTT.

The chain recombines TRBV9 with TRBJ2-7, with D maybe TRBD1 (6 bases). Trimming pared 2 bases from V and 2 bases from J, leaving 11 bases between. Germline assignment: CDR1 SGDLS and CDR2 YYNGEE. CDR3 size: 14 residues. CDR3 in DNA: TGTGCCAGCAGCGTGTACAGGGAACCCTACGAGCAGTACTTC. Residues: CASSVYREPYEQYF.

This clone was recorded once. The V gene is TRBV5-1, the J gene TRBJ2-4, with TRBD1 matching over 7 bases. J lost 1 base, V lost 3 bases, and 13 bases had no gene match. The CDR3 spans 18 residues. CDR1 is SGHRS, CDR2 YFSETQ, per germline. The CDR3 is CASSSPPDRVVAKNIQYF. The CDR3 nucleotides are TGCGCCAGCAGCTCCCCACCCGACAGGGTGGTGGCCAAAAACATTCAGTACTTC.

In DNA, the CDR3 is TGTGCCAGCAGCTTTGGTACAGGGAGTTATGAAAAACTGTTTTTT. This sequence encodes CASSFGTGSYEKLFF. This chain joins TRBV7-9 and TRBJ1-4, with a tentative D call TRBD1 (6 bases). From germline, CDR1 is SEHNR and CDR2 FQNEAQ (reference sequence). The CDR3 length is 15 residues. Trimming took off 3 bases at V and 6 bases at J, with 14 bases between the two ends.

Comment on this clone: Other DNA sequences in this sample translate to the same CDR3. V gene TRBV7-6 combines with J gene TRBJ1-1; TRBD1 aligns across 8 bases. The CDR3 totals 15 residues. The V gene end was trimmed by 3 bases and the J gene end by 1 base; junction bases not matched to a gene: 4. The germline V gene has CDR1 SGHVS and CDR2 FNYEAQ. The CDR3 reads CASSLATGANTEAFF. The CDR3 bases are TGTGCCAGCAGCTTGGCGACAGGGGCGAACACTGAAGCTTTCTTT.

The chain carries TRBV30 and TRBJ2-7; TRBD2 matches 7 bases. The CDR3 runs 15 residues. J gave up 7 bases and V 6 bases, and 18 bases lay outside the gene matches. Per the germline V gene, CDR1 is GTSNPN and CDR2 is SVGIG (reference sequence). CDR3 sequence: CACTNSGRGSREQYF. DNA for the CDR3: TGTGCCTGCACTAATAGCGGGCGCGGCTCGCGGGAGCAGTACTTC.

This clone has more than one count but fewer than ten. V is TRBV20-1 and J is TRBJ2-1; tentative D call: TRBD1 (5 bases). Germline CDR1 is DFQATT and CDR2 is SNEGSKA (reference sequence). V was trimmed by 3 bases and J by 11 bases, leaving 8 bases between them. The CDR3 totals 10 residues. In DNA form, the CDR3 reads TGCAGTGCTAGTTCAGGGAAGCAGTTCTTC. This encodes CSASSGKQFF.